The 13 T cell receptor beta chains in this list originate from one sample, sequenced in a study of a mutant IDH1 vaccine in newly diagnosed glioma. Time point given: week 23, last vaccination. Every single dose of the vaccine, 300 ug of mutant IDH1 20-mer peptide, came with topical imiquimod. The table came from immunoSEQ multiplex PCR; TCRdb's copy has only in-frame clones and leaves some out. The table lists 75,000 to 80,000 clones, more than 80% of them singletons. Their cognate antigens are unknown. The starting material was PBMCs, obtained from a glioma patient whose treatment included an IDH1 peptide vaccine. The source is a woman in her forties or fifties with glioma.

The rearrangement joins TRBV18 to TRBJ2-5, with D maybe TRBD2 (7 bases). Germline V lookup: CDR1 KGHSH, CDR2 LQKENI. V lost 2 bases, J lost 4 bases, and 11 bases lay in between. CDR3 length equals 14 residues. The CDR3 nucleotides read TGTGCCAGCTCACCAGCGGGGGCGCGAGAGACCCAGTACTTC. Translated, it gives CASSPAGARETQYF.

This chain connects TRBV4-2 to TRBJ2-3; 10 bases agree with TRBD2. J gave up 5 bases and V 0 bases, and 11 bases lay outside the gene matches. The germline CDR1 and CDR2 sequences are LGHNA and YNFKEQ. The CDR3 totals 18 residues. The CDR3 DNA sequence: TGTGCCAGCAGCCAAGAAAGGCAGGGTAGCGGGAGGTTAGATACGCAGTATTTT. Amino acids: CASSQERQGSGRLDTQYF.

This chain connects TRBV11-2 to TRBJ1-1, with TRBD1 matching 8 bases. V gave up 5 bases and J gave up 3 bases; unmatched junction bases: 2. Germline V gene sequence: CDR1 SGHAT, CDR2 FQNNGV. This CDR3 comprises 13 residues. The CDR3: CASSPDRDTEAFF. The CDR3 DNA sequence: TGTGCCAGCAGCCCGGACAGGGACACTGAAGCTTTCTTT.

The V gene is TRBV19, the J gene TRBJ2-5; D unclear. The CDR3 loop spans 14 amino acids. Trimming cost V 1 base and J 2 bases, with 8 bases left between them. Germline CDR1 reads LNHDA; CDR2 reads SQIVND (reference sequence). The CDR3 nucleotides read TGTGCCAGTAGTATAGGTGCAGGACAAGAGACCCAGTACTTC. As protein: CASSIGAGQETQYF. The variable domain in full, with the rest retrieved from reference TRBV19 and TRBJ2-5, is DGGITQSPKYLFRKEGQNVTLSCEQNLNHDAMYWYRQDPGQGLRLIYYSQIVNDFQKGDIAEGYSVSREKKESFPLTVTSAQKNPTAFYLCASSIGAGQETQYFGPGTRLLVL.

This rearrangement joins TRBV7-9 to TRBJ1-1; no clear D. This CDR3 has 15 amino acids. V gave up 2 bases and J gave up 1 base, with 11 bases separating them. Germline V CDR1 and CDR2: SEHNR, FQNEAQ (reference sequence). Here the CDR3 DNA reads TGTGCCAGCAGCTTACTCAAACTAACGAACACTGAAGCTTTCTTT. Residues: CASSLLKLTNTEAFF.

The gene calls are TRBV30 and TRBJ2-5; possibly TRBD1 for D (6 bases). The CDR3 extends over 16 amino acids. Germline CDR1 and CDR2: GTSNPN and SVGIG (reference sequence). V lost 5 bases to trimming and J lost 0 bases, with 19 bases between them. CDR3 coding DNA: TGTGCCTGGGTAAAGGGTGGGGGCCTGTACCAAGAGACCCAGTACTTC. Protein product: CAWVKGGGLYQETQYF. The full variable domain, rest sourced from reference TRBV30 and TRBJ2-5, is SQTIHQWPATLVQPVGSPLSLECTVEGTSNPNLYWYRQAAGRGLQLLFYSVGIGQISSEVPQNLSASRPQDRQFILSSKKLLLSDSGFYLCAWVKGGGLYQETQYFGPGTRLLVL.

This clone has a single count. The rearrangement links TRBV6-5 to TRBJ1-1; D gene uncertain. Trimming took off 2 bases at V and 1 base at J, with 8 bases between the two ends. CDR1 MNHEY and CDR2 SVGAGI come from the germline V gene. The CDR3 is 14 amino acids. CDR3 sequence: CASSYGGENTEAFF. The CDR3 DNA reads as TGTGCCAGCAGTTACGGCGGGGAGAACACTGAAGCTTTCTTT.

This chain joins TRBV15 and TRBJ2-5; tentatively, D is TRBD1 (5 bases). Germline lookup yields CDR1 LNHNV and CDR2 YYDKDF (reference sequence). Deletions cut 3 bases from V and 5 bases from J, with 10 bases between. The CDR3 totals 13 residues. The CDR3 DNA is TGTGCCACCAGCAGGACAGTGGGGGAGACCCAGTACTTC. It is translated as CATSRTVGETQYF.

The chain recombines TRBV5-1 with TRBJ2-5, with a possible D match to TRBD2 (7 bases). Trimming pared 2 bases from V and 0 bases from J, leaving 17 bases between. Per germline, CDR1 SGHRS and CDR2 YFSETQ. The length of the CDR3 is 17 residues. The CDR3 coding sequence is TGCGCCAGCAGCTTTTTATCGGCGGGGGACAACCAAGAGACCCAGTACTTC. The encoded protein is CASSFLSAGDNQETQYF. The full variable domain, rest sourced from reference TRBV5-1 and TRBJ2-5, is KAGVTQTPRYLIKTRGQQVTLSCSPISGHRSVSWYQQTPGQGLQFLFEYFSETQRNKGNFPGRFSGRQFSNSRSEMNVSTLELGDSALYLCASSFLSAGDNQETQYFGPGTRLLVL.

The chain uses TRBV6-1 and TRBJ2-4, with TRBD2 identical over 11 bases. V shed 4 bases and J 7 bases; nucleotides not matched to a gene: 6. Per the germline V gene, CDR1 is MNHNS and CDR2 is SASEGT. The CDR3 consists of 15 residues. The CDR3 here is CASSGHVAGGNIQYF. The DNA for the CDR3 is TGTGCCAGCAGTGGACACGTAGCGGGAGGGAACATTCAGTACTTC.

The rearrangement links TRBV5-1 to TRBJ2-7, with 8 bases fitting TRBD2. The CDR3 spans 17 residues. CDR1 is SGHRS and CDR2 is YFSETQ in the germline V gene. V was clipped by 5 bases and J by 3 bases; unmatched bases: 16. The chain's CDR3 is CASRGLAGPISHYEQYF. In nucleotides, the CDR3 is TGCGCCAGCAGGGGTCTAGCGGGTCCCATCTCACACTACGAGCAGTACTTC.

The chain combines TRBV6-6 with TRBJ2-7, with TRBD2 matching over 9 bases. The CDR3 has 15 amino acids. V was pared by 8 bases and J by 2 bases, with 10 bases of the junction left unmatched. In germline, CDR1 is MNHNY, CDR2 SVGAGI (reference sequence). The CDR3 spells CASCRLAGSTYEQYF. DNA of the CDR3: TGTGCCAGCTGCAGGCTAGCGGGATCAACCTACGAGCAGTACTTC.

The V call is TRBV28, the J call TRBJ2-5; D is tentatively TRBD1 or TRBD2 (5 bases each). Per germline, CDR1 MDHEN and CDR2 SYDVKM. The germline V and J ends were trimmed by 6 bases and 4 bases, with 18 bases remaining between them. This CDR3 comprises 15 residues. The CDR3 sequence is CASSNNLGELETQYF. CDR3 sequence (DNA): TGTGCCAGCAGCAACAATTTGGGGGAGCTAGAGACCCAGTACTTC. Full variable domain (missing parts from reference TRBV28 and TRBJ2-5): DVKVTQSSRYLVKRTGEKVFLECVQDMDHENMFWYRQDPGLGLRLIYFSYDVKMKEKGDIPEGYSVSREKKERFSLILESASTNQTSMYLCASSNNLGELETQYFGPGTRLLVL.